Listed below are T cell receptor beta chains from one sample, sequenced in a study of blood T cell repertoires in COVID-19. The protocol was immunoSEQ multiplex PCR, while the TCRdb copy is restricted to in-frame clones and leaves out a portion. The table includes approximately 83,000 clones, around four fifths detected once. The sequenced sample consisted of peripheral blood. The source of these receptors is a man aged 45-65 years with acute or convalescent COVID-19. Both conserved end residues are part of each CDR3. Each record gives: V gene, J gene, clone size, D gene, CDR3 DNA, CDR3 protein. The D gene is left open where the match is weak. Rows may omit the clone size; those that give it use once, few, many or a size class.

V gene: TRBV18; J gene: TRBJ1-6; clone size: .; D gene: .; CDR3 DNA: TGTGCCAGCTCACTCACCGGGGGGACCTATAATTCACCCCTCCACTTT; CDR3 protein: CASSLTGGTYNSPLHF
V gene: TRBV24-1; J gene: TRBJ2-1; clone size: .; D gene: TRBD2; CDR3 DNA: TGTGCCACCAGCGGACAGCTCGGGACTAGCGGGAGGAATGAGCAGTTCTTC; CDR3 protein: CATSGQLGTSGRNEQFF
V gene: TRBV5-4; J gene: TRBJ2-2; clone size: .; D gene: TRBD2; CDR3 DNA: TGTGCCAGCAGCAAGACTAGCGGGAGAGGGAACACCGGGGAGCTGTTTTTT; CDR3 protein: CASSKTSGRGNTGELFF
V gene: TRBV3-1/TRBV3-2; J gene: TRBJ1-6; clone size: once; D gene: TRBD1; CDR3 DNA: TGTGCCAGCAGCCAAACAGGGGTTGGTAATTCACCCCTCCACTTT; CDR3 protein: CASSQTGVGNSPLHF
V gene: TRBV5-5; J gene: TRBJ1-3; clone size: .; D gene: TRBD1; CDR3 DNA: TGTGCCAGCAGCCTCCGACAGGGGGGAAACTCTGGAAACACCATATATTTT; CDR3 protein: CASSLRQGGNSGNTIYF
V gene: TRBV30; J gene: TRBJ2-7; clone size: .; D gene: .; CDR3 DNA: TGTGCCTGGAGTGTAGTGGCAGGGAGGGAGCAGTACTTC; CDR3 protein: CAWSVVAGREQYF
V gene: TRBV4-1; J gene: TRBJ2-3; clone size: .; D gene: .; CDR3 DNA: TGCGCCAGCAGCCAAGTCCCTCGCGAGCAGTATTTT; CDR3 protein: CASSQVPREQYF
V gene: TRBV5-4; J gene: TRBJ2-3; clone size: .; D gene: TRBD2; CDR3 DNA: TGTGCCAGCAGCGGATGGACTAGCGGGAGGACAGATACGCAGTATTTT; CDR3 protein: CASSGWTSGRTDTQYF
V gene: TRBV30; J gene: TRBJ1-1; clone size: .; D gene: .; CDR3 DNA: TGTGCCTGGAGTCCGGACAGATACACTGAAGCTTTCTTT; CDR3 protein: CAWSPDRYTEAFF
V gene: TRBV28; J gene: TRBJ2-1; clone size: .; D gene: .; CDR3 DNA: TGTGCCAGCAGTAGCCGGGGACTTCCGTTCTTC; CDR3 protein: CASSSRGLPFF
V gene: TRBV11-2; J gene: TRBJ2-4; clone size: few; D gene: .; CDR3 DNA: TGTGCCAGCAGCCCCCGTCCCAGGAACATTCAGTACTTC; CDR3 protein: CASSPRPRNIQYF
V gene: TRBV7-9; J gene: TRBJ2-1; clone size: .; D gene: .; CDR3 DNA: TGTGCCAGCAGCTTAGCCACCCTAAGACTTTACAATGAGCAGTTCTTC; CDR3 protein: CASSLATLRLYNEQFF
V gene: TRBV19; J gene: TRBJ2-2; clone size: .; D gene: TRBD2; CDR3 DNA: TGTGCCAGTAACGCGGGAGTAGGCACCGGGGAGCTGTTTTTT; CDR3 protein: CASNAGVGTGELFF
V gene: TRBV6-1; J gene: TRBJ1-1; clone size: .; D gene: .; CDR3 DNA: TGTGCCAGCAGTGAAGGGAGGGGCACTGAAGCTTTCTTT; CDR3 protein: CASSEGRGTEAFF